The T cell receptor (beta chain) described here comes from a study of identical twins (TCRdb year 2016). Regarding the research as a whole: The study deep-sequenced TCR alpha and beta repertoires from monozygotic twins, unrelated adults of various ages and cord blood to test whether fetal clonotypes persist. To rule out contamination, replicate twin experiments were performed at different times with different library preparation protocols.

Points on this clonotype: Which antigen it targets is not known. One base away there is no much larger clone; base qualities are not given.

Overall study outcomes, separate from this receptor: Abundant cord blood beta clonotypes had fewer insertions, young adult naive repertoires showed a similar but weaker trend, and memory repertoires showed no such trend. Compared with coincidental sharing between unrelated individuals, an excess of low generation-probability sequences was observed among out-of-frame TCR alpha sequences shared between twins. Out-of-frame TCR alpha sharing in monozygotic twins was systematically underestimated by recombination models, whereas sharing between unrelated individuals was in agreement with the recombination models. Zero-insertion analyses could be partly confounded by invariant T cells such as MAIT and iNKT, although diverse VJ usage argued against such confounding for most clonotypes. Conclusions relied on cross-sectional statistical analysis, since the same donors could not be followed over many years. In beta out-of-frame sequences, excess twin sharing was weaker, because having fewer shared sequences lowered the signal-to-noise ratio.

Including the terminal cysteine and phenylalanine, the CDR3 comprises 13 residues. Of all the DNA, just the CDR3 is kept, 39 bases in frame from base 1. Trimming takes 4 bases from V and 2 bases from J, and the germline ends sit 7 bases apart. In the germline V gene, CDR1 corresponds to KGHSH and CDR2 to LQKENI. All donors were healthy Caucasians. Three pairs of female monozygotic twins, all aged about 18 to 29 years, made up the twin cohort. The RNA used for TCR libraries was isolated from peripheral blood mononuclear cells. Library generation was performed with 5' RACE. The sample was run on an Illumina HiSeq 2000. A universal primer binding site was introduced by template switching, and a unique molecular identifier was present in the final cDNA, enabling accurate counting of TCR cDNA molecules. Specific primers in the conserved constant-segment region were used to synthesize first-strand cDNA for the TCR alpha and beta chains. To control for contamination, every cDNA library was double barcoded, receiving both a SMART-Mk sample barcode and Illumina barcodes. TruSeq adapter sequences along with Illumina sample barcodes were introduced in two successive PCR steps. The Illumina HiSeq platform was used with custom primers to sequence TCR alpha and beta cDNA libraries. The authors processed their data as follows. MiGEC was used to process raw reads and extract unique molecular identifiers, and MiXCR was used to find CDR3 positions. Recombination models were inferred per individual with the repgenHMM and IGoR tools using an EM algorithm. The analysis of shared clonotypes was done with the tcR package in R, with sharing normalized by the product of cloneset sizes. Out-of-frame nonproductive sequences were analyzed to study raw recombination free of thymic and clonal selection effects. TCRdb reworked the public reads: Q25 trimming with fastp, MiXCR clone assembly, productive beta chains retained. Rows merge per CDR3 protein into single entries with the most common DNA and genes. The V and J calls were not made by the authors but by TCRdb's processing. The sample table contains some 560,000 distinct CDR3 sequences; only one count was recorded for 9.6% of them. Roughly 3.2% of the sample is taken by the ten largest.

These records were also assigned to another study, of yellow fever vaccine responses in identical twins. As the second publication notes: According to the authors, the vaccine-induced T cell response in identical twins seemed to be partly convergent and partly specific to each individual. The study precisely tracked vaccine-responding T cell clones in identical twins.

Rearrangement joined TRBV18 to TRBJ2-3; no confident D gene assignment can be made. Input material: PBMCs. The TCR comes from a woman aged 18-29 years in good health. DNA sequence: TGTGCCAGCTCACAACAGAACACAGATACGCAGTATTTT. Translation gives CASSQQNTDTQYF.